This T cell receptor beta chain comes out of a study of blood T cell repertoires in COVID-19. Per the original methods: Estimation of nucleated cell counts relied on the amplification of reference gene primers. Profiled with immunoSEQ multiplex PCR; TCRdb holds only in-frame clones, not every one. The V and J calls and clone size were taken over from that table, and D and trimming were inferred from the DNA. The sample gives 250,000 to 300,000 clones, roughly nine tenths of which show up once; 2% to 2.5% is in the top ten. V was clipped by 2 bases and J by 10 bases, with 17 bases between them. The CDR3 extends over 14 amino acids. The germline CDR1 and CDR2 sequences are GTSNPN and SVGIG (reference sequence).

J is TRBJ1-4 and V is TRBV30; a possible D gene is TRBD1 (6 bases). This TCR was recovered from a woman in her fifties or sixties who had recovered from COVID-19. The sequenced sample was peripheral blood. CDR3 region: CAWSIPPQGRKLFF. The CDR3 DNA reads as TGTGCCTGGAGTATTCCCCCACAGGGAAGAAAACTGTTTTTT. The full variable domain, completed using reference TRBV30 and TRBJ1-4, is SQTIHQWPATLVQPVGSPLSLECTVEGTSNPNLYWYRQAAGRGLQLLFYSVGIGQISSEVPQNLSASRPQDRQFILSSKKLLLSDSGFYLCAWSIPPQGRKLFFGSGTQLSVL.